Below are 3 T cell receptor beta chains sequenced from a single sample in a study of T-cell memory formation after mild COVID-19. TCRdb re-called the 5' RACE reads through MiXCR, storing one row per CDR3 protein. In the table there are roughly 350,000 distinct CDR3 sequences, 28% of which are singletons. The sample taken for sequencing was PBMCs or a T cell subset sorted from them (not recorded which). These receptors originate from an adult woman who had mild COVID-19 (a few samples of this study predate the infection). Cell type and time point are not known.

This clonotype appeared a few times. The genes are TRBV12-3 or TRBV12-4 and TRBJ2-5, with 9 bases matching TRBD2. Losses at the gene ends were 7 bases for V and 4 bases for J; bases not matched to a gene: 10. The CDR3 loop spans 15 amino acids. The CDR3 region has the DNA TGTGCCAGCACCCGTGTTAGTAGCGGGGGAGAGACCCAGTACTTC. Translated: CASTRVSSGGETQYF.

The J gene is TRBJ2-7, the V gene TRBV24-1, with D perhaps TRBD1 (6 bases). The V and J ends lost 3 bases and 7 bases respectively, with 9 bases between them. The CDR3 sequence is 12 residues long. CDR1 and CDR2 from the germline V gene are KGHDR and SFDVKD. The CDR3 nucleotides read TGTGCCACCAGTGATCCCCAGGGGGAGCAGTACTTC. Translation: CATSDPQGEQYF.

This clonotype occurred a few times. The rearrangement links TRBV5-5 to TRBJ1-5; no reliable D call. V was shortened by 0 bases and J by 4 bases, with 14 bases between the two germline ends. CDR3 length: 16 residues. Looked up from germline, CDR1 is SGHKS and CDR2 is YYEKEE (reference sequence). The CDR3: CASSLASRQPNQPQHF. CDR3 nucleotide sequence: TGTGCCAGCAGCTTGGCCTCTAGGCAGCCAAATCAGCCCCAGCATTTT. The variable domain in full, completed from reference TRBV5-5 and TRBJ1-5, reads DAGVTQSPTHLIKTRGQQVTLRCSPISGHKSVSWYQQVLGQGPQFIFQYYEKEERGRGNFPDRFSARQFPNYSSELNVNALLLGDSALYLCASSLASRQPNQPQHFGDGTRLSIL.